These 7 T cell receptor beta chains were all obtained from the same sample, sequenced in a study of PD-1 blockade in classical Hodgkin lymphoma. The assay was immunoSEQ multiplex PCR, and TCRdb's table has in-frame clones only and misses some. The table lists over 3,500 clones, around 62% of them singletons. Brentuximab vedotin exposure varied, and every patient relapsed after autologous stem cell transplantation. This specimen consisted of peripheral blood mononuclear cells (PBMCs), obtained at baseline. The receptor set was obtained from a human donor with classical Hodgkin lymphoma.

This chain connects TRBV28 to TRBJ2-7, with TRBD1 matching over 7 bases. From germline, CDR1 is MDHEN and CDR2 SYDVKM. Trimming cost V 8 bases and J 2 bases; bases outside gene matches: 6. The CDR3 is 13 residues long. CDR3 protein: CASLRQGAYEQYF. CDR3 bases: TGTGCCAGCCTAAGACAGGGAGCCTACGAGCAGTACTTC.

The V call is TRBV18, the J call TRBJ2-2; tentatively, D is TRBD1 (6 bases). The V gene lost 8 bases and the J gene lost 1 base, with 11 bases spanning the gap. There are 14 residues in the CDR3. CDR1 is KGHSH, CDR2 LQKENI, per germline. CDR3 residues: CASMSRGNTGELFF. The CDR3 DNA reads as TGTGCCAGCATGAGCAGGGGGAACACCGGGGAGCTGTTTTTT.

The chain couples TRBV11-3 to TRBJ2-1; 14 positions agree with TRBD2. V shed 4 bases and J 8 bases; nucleotides not matched to a gene: 7. CDR1 and CDR2 (germline): SGHNT, YENEEA. The CDR3 is made up of 16 amino acids. CDR3 sequence: CASSSRGLAGADEQFF. The CDR3 DNA reads TGTGCCAGCAGCTCCCGGGGACTAGCGGGAGCCGATGAGCAGTTCTTC.

The chain combines TRBV5-7 with TRBJ2-7; TRBD2 matches at 11 bases. TRBV5-7 is noted as an ORF with a role that remains uncertain. Germline trimming cut 4 bases from V and 4 bases from J; bases unmatched to any gene: 10. CDR3 size: 16 residues. CDR3: CASSQPTSGTNYEQYF. The CDR3 region has the DNA TGTGCCAGCAGCCAACCGACTAGCGGGACGAATTACGAGCAGTACTTC.

This rearrangement joins TRBV30 to TRBJ1-1, with D uncertain. This CDR3 has 12 amino acids. The germline V gene has CDR1 GTSNPN and CDR2 SVGIG (reference sequence). V lost 4 bases, J lost 0 bases, and 6 bases lay in between. DNA for the CDR3: TGTGCCTGGAAAATCATGAACACTGAAGCTTTCTTT. Translated, it gives CAWKIMNTEAFF.

This clone was recorded a few times. The chain carries TRBV27 and TRBJ1-5; tentative D call: TRBD1 (5 bases). The CDR3 is 13 amino acids. V shed 6 bases and J shed 5 bases, with 11 bases lying between them. The V gene's germline CDR1 is MNHEY and CDR2 SMNVEV (reference sequence). CDR3 in amino acids: CASSQRGDQPQHF. The CDR3, as DNA: TGTGCCAGCAGCCAAAGGGGAGATCAGCCCCAGCATTTT.

This clone was seen a handful of times. The chain links TRBV4-3 to TRBJ2-2, with D perhaps given as TRBD1 or TRBD2 (6 bases each). This CDR3 contains 14 residues. CDR1 is LGHNA and CDR2 is YSLEER in the germline V gene. Trimming removed 6 bases from V and 9 bases from J, with 17 bases in between. The CDR3 DNA reads TGCGCCAGCAGACAGGGACTCGGATCCTGGGAGCTGTTTTTT. It translates to CASRQGLGSWELFF.